This T cell receptor (beta chain) comes out of a study of beta chain features in type 1 diabetes. The ends lost 8 bases at V and 4 bases at J; junction bases unmatched: 9. Germline assignment: CDR1 LNHDA and CDR2 SQIVND (reference sequence). The CDR3 is made up of 14 amino acids. Reverse transcribing all isolated RNA meant expressed TCRB transcripts were sequenced. Assay used: immunoSEQ multiplex PCR; TCRdb lists only in-frame clones, some missing. The profile shows about 340,000 clones, 13% of them singletons. Study results and limitations: TCRB CDR3s from Type 1 diabetes patients were moderately but significantly shorter in all four CD4+ subsets.

This clone turned up a few times. Its antigen remains unidentified. Sequenced: naive CD4+ T cells from blood. The receptor was isolated from a woman under 30 with type 1 diabetes. V is TRBV19 and J is TRBJ2-5; 8 positions match TRBD2. In nucleotides, the CDR3 is TGTGCCAGTCGGAAACGGGAGGGCCTAGAGACCCAGTACTTC. This encodes CASRKREGLETQYF.